This entry is about one T cell receptor beta chain. As yet, its antigen is unknown. TCRdb passed the RT-PCR reads through MiXCR, listing each CDR3 protein once. Of 550,000 to 800,000 distinct CDR3 sequences listed, less than 20% are singletons. These data originate in a study of response to subunit inactivated influenza vaccine. Study outcomes and limitations: Authors suggested each seasonal flu vaccination may recruit only limited numbers of new T cells.

The trim removed 5 bases at V and 7 bases at J, leaving 8 bases unmatched. This CDR3 contains 16 residues. Germline lookup yields CDR1 ENHRY and CDR2 SYGVKD. This chain connects TRBV10-3 to TRBJ1-6; 10 bases align to TRBD1. This receptor was taken from a man aged 45-60 years who received an inactivated influenza vaccine. The material sequenced was PBMCs from blood, taken roughly 12 days after vaccination. The CDR3 DNA sequence: TGTGCCATCAGTTCCGGGACAGGGGTCGGAAATTCACCCCTCCACTTT. It codes for CAISSGTGVGNSPLHF.